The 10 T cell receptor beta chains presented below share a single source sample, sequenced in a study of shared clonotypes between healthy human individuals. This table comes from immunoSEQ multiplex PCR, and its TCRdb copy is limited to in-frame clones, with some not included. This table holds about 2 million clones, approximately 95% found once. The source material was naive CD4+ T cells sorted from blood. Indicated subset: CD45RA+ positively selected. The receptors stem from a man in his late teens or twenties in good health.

This CDR3 reads CASSLRQGASATEAFF. The CDR3 DNA follows: TGCGCCAGCAGCCTTAGACAGGGGGCATCGGCCACTGAAGCTTTCTTT. The chain is built from TRBV5-1 and TRBJ1-1; 10 bases map to TRBD1. The CDR3 totals 16 residues. The trim removed 4 bases at V and 4 bases at J, leaving 10 bases unmatched. Germline-derived CDR1 and CDR2 are SGHRS and YFSETQ.

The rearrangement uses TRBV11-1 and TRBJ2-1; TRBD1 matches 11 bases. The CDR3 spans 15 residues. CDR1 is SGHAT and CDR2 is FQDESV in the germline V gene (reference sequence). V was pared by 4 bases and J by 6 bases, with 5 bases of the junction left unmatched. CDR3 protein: CASSWDRGSFNEQFF. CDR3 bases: TGTGCCAGCAGCTGGGACAGGGGGAGCTTCAATGAGCAGTTCTTC.

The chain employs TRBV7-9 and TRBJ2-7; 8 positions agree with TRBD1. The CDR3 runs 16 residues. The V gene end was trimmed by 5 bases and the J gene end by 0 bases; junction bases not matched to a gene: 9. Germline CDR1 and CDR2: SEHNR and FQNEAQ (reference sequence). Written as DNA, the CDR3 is TGTGCCAGCAGCGGAAAGGGACAGGTAAGCTCCTACGAGCAGTACTTC. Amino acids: CASSGKGQVSSYEQYF. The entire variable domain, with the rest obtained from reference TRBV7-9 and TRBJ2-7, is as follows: DTGVSQNPRHKITKRGQNVTFRCDPISEHNRLYWYRQTLGQGPEFLTYFQNEAQLEKSRLLSDRFSAERPKGSFSTLEIQRTEQGDSAMYLCASSGKGQVSSYEQYFGPGTRLTVT.

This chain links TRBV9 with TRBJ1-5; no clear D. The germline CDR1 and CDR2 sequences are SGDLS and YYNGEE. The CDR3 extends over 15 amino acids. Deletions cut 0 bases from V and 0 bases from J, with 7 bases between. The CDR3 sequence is CASSVDGVSNQPQHF. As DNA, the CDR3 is TGTGCCAGCAGCGTAGATGGGGTTAGCAATCAGCCCCAGCATTTT.

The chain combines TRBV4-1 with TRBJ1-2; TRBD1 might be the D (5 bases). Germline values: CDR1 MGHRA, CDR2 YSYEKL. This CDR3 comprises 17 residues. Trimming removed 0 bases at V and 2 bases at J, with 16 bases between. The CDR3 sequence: CASSQEISGTINYGYTF. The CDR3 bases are TGCGCCAGCAGCCAAGAGATTTCCGGGACTATCAACTATGGCTACACCTTC.

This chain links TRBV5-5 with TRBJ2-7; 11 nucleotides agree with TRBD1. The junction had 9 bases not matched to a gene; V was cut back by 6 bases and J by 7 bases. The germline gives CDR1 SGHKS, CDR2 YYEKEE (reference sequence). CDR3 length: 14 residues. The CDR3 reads CASTRTGGFFEQYF. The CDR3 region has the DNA TGTGCCAGCACCCGGACAGGGGGCTTTTTTGAGCAGTACTTC.

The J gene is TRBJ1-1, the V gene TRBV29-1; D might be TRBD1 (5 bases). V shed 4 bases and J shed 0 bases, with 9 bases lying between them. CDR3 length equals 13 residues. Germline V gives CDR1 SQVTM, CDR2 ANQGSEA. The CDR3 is CSVVGALNTEAFF. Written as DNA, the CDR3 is TGCAGCGTTGTTGGGGCTTTGAACACTGAAGCTTTCTTT.

The CDR3, as DNA: TGCGCCAGCAGTGCGGTCGCCGGGACAGGGGGCGAAAAACTGTTTTTT. The encoded protein is CASSAVAGTGGEKLFF. The chain recombines TRBV10-1 with TRBJ1-4; 12 nucleotides match TRBD1. Looked up from germline, CDR1 is WNHNN and CDR2 is SYGVQD (reference sequence). The CDR3 sequence is 16 residues long. The trim removed 4 bases at V and 8 bases at J, leaving 8 bases unmatched.

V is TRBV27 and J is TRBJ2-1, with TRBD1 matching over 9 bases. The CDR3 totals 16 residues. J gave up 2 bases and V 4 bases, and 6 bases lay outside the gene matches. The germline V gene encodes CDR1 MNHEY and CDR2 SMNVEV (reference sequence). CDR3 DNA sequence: TGTGCCAGCAGTTCGCGTAGGACAGGGGCCTACAATGAGCAGTTCTTC. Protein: CASSSRRTGAYNEQFF.

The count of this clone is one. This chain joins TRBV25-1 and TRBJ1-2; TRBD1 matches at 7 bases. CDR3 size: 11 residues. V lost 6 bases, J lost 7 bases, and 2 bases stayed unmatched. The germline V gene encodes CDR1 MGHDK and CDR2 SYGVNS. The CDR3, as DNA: TGTGCCAGCAGGGGACAGATTGGCTACACCTTC. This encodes CASRGQIGYTF.